This T cell receptor beta chain appears in the sequencing data of a study of T cell responses to AZD1222 COVID-19 vaccine. TCRdb keeps only in-frame clones here, not all; method: immunoSEQ multiplex PCR. The sample has roughly 87,000 clones, approximately 90% seen once. Germline V CDR1 and CDR2: SGHTA, FQGNSA. Trimming cost V 1 base and J 1 base; bases outside gene matches: 3. The CDR3 sequence is 15 residues long. Sequenced material: peripheral blood, taken 28 days after the second AZD1222 dose. The V and J genes are TRBV7-2 and TRBJ1-1; 7 bases agree with TRBD1. The receptor was isolated from an adult who received the AZD1222 COVID-19 vaccine. The CDR3 DNA sequence: TGTGCCAGCAGCTTAGGACAGGGAGGGAACACTGAAGCTTTCTTT. As protein: CASSLGQGGNTEAFF.